The 2 T cell receptor beta chains listed next were all sequenced from one sample in a study of blood T cell repertoires in COVID-19. The protocol was immunoSEQ multiplex PCR, while the TCRdb copy is restricted to in-frame clones and leaves out a portion. Seen here are about 250,000 clones, around 88% observed once, and the top ten hold over 1.2%. The sequencing input was peripheral blood. The receptors derive from a man aged 80 or over with acute or convalescent COVID-19.

The J gene is TRBJ1-6, the V gene TRBV4-3, with 8 bases identical to TRBD1. Germline V gene sequence: CDR1 LGHNA, CDR2 YSLEER. Trimming at V came to 1 base and at J to 10 bases, leaving 12 bases not matched to a gene. The CDR3 has 17 residues. CDR3 sequence (DNA): TGCGCCAGCAGCCAAGGGGGGGCCGGACAGGGAAGCTCACCCCTCCACTTT. Its translation is CASSQGGAGQGSSPLHF.

The chain combines TRBV5-1 with TRBJ2-2, with D maybe TRBD2 (5 bases). V was clipped by 2 bases and J by 4 bases, with 9 bases between them. The CDR3 totals 14 residues. Germline V lookup: CDR1 SGHRS, CDR2 YFSETQ. This CDR3 is CASSFGESTGELFF. CDR3 bases: TGCGCCAGCAGCTTCGGGGAGAGCACCGGGGAGCTGTTTTTT.